This record looks at one T cell receptor (beta chain) sequence and its context. Its antigen is as yet unknown. The data stem from a study of T cell clonotyping in hematopoietic cell transplantation. Study results and caveats: Recipient TCR diversity dropped after transplant; expanded clonotypes rose from day 30 to 180.

From germline, CDR1 is MDHEN and CDR2 SYDVKM. V lost 8 bases and J lost 3, with 22 bases in between. There are 16 residues in the CDR3. Profiling relied on immunoSEQ multiplex PCR, and the TCRdb table lists in-frame clones only, not all of them. The repertoire holds roughly 17,000 clones, with around 90% as singletons. This sequence was found in a man aged 40-49 years in good health. Some clones in this sample may be carry-over from other donors' samples. The V and J genes are TRBV28 and TRBJ1-1, with D hard to call. Sequencing was performed on peripheral blood mononuclear cells. Here the CDR3 DNA reads TGTGCCAGCGGTAGATCGTCGAGGGCACGGTACACTGAAGCTTTCTTT. This gives the protein CASGRSSRARYTEAFF.